This T cell receptor (beta chain) was recovered during a study of regulatory T cells in long-lasting Graves disease. Study context: Newly diagnosed Graves' patients had taken antithyroid drugs under 3 months. Findings of the study overall: TRBV28, TRBJ1-2 and TRBJ2-5 were favored in persistent disease.

Arm-PCR of CDR3 regions and iRepertoire HTBI primers were used to build TCR beta libraries. In TCRdb, the multiplex PCR reads were re-called with MiXCR into one record per CDR3 protein. The table shows around 400,000 distinct CDR3 sequences, with over 14% occurring only once. Remarks on this clonotype: Its specificity is unknown.

Time point specified: newly diagnosed GD, antithyroid drugs for less than 3 months. Scientists built the TCR library using RNA that was extracted from PBMCs. An endocrinology unit in Xi'an, China, supplied the patients. V dropped 1 base and J dropped 0 bases, with 8 bases sitting between them. The length of the CDR3 is 15 residues. Germline V gene data show CDR1 as SGHNT and CDR2 as YYREEE (reference sequence). These same records also appear under a second study, on T cells in Graves' hyperthyroidism and ophthalmopathy. From that study: Ophthalmopathy cases were set apart from stable hyperthyroidism by a 13 V-J model.

The sequences come from peripheral blood mononuclear cells (PBMCs), collected at new diagnosis, from a patient treated with antithyroid drugs. The TCR originated in a woman aged 40 to 55 with Graves disease. The chain recombines TRBV5-4 with TRBJ2-1; D not resolved. The CDR3 DNA reads as TGTGCCAGCAGCTTGCGCCAGACCTCCTACAATGAGCAGTTCTTC. This gives the protein CASSLRQTSYNEQFF.